This T cell receptor beta chain derives from a study of blood T cell repertoires in COVID-19. Deletions cut 6 bases from V and 1 base from J, with 22 bases between. Germline lookup yields CDR1 LGHNA and CDR2 YNFKEQ. The CDR3 sequence is 18 residues long. Sequencing used immunoSEQ multiplex PCR; TCRdb keeps in-frame clones, though not all of them. The table lists about 180,000 clones, approximately 80% of them singletons. This chain connects TRBV4-2 to TRBJ1-5; TRBD1 might be the D (6 bases). This TCR was recovered from a human donor in a cohort sampled during active COVID-19. The source material was peripheral blood. CDR3 in DNA: TGTGCCAGCAGTCAACATTCGGACAGATATGGGAGCAATCAGCCCCAGCATTTT. It yields the protein CASSQHSDRYGSNQPQHF.